Sequencing of this T cell receptor (beta chain) was carried out in a study of cytomegalovirus exposure and HLA in healthy donors. Whole-study results and caveats: Per a later analysis, 15,000 to 20,000 TCR beta sequences showed association with HLA alleles at 0.05 false discovery rate.

Germline lookup yields CDR1 GTSNPN and CDR2 SVGIG (reference sequence). CDR3 size: 14 residues. J was trimmed by 2 bases and V by 1 base; bases with no gene match: 2. Researchers ran the PCR with 60 Vbeta and 13 Jbeta primers. Measured with immunoSEQ multiplex PCR; TCRdb has only the in-frame clones, and not every one. The profile shows about 150,000 clones, over 70% of them singletons. With respect to this clone: Its antigen is undetermined.

The receptor comes from a woman in her twenties or thirties in good health and CMV-seropositive. The chain uses TRBV30 and TRBJ2-1; TRBD2 matches 7 bases. The sample consisted of PBMCs. The chain's CDR3 is CAWSESGAYNEQFF. The DNA of the CDR3 is TGTGCCTGGAGTGAAAGCGGGGCCTACAATGAGCAGTTCTTC.